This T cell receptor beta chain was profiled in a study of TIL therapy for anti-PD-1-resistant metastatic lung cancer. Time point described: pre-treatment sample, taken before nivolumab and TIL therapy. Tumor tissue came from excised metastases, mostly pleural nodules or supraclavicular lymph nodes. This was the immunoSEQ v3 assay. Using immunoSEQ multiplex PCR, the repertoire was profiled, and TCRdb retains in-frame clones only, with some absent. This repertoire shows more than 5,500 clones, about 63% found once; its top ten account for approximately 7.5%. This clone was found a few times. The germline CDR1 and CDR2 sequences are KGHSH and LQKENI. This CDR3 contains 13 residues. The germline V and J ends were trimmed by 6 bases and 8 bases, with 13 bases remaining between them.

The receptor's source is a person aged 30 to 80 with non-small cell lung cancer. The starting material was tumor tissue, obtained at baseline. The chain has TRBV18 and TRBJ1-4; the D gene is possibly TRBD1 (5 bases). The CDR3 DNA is TGTGCCAGCTCCCAGCAGGGAGGGGAAAAACTGTTTTTT. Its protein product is CASSQQGGEKLFF.